The 32 T cell receptor beta chains below all came from one sample that was sequenced in a study of blood T cell repertoires in COVID-19. The assay was immunoSEQ multiplex PCR, and TCRdb's table has in-frame clones only and misses some. The sample has approximately 150,000 clones, around 81% seen once. Sequenced: peripheral blood. The origin of the receptors is a human donor in a cohort sampled during active COVID-19.

This clone occurred a few times. The chain employs TRBV9 and TRBJ1-6; D perhaps matches TRBD1 (6 bases). The germline V and J ends were trimmed by 0 bases and 8 bases, with 9 bases remaining between them. CDR1 SGDLS and CDR2 YYNGEE come from the germline V gene. The CDR3 totals 14 residues. The CDR3 here is CASSVGPGDSPLHF. The CDR3 DNA reads TGTGCCAGCAGCGTAGGGCCAGGGGATTCACCCCTCCACTTT.

The chain has TRBV5-6 and TRBJ1-2; a weak D match, TRBD1 (6 bases). The CDR3 consists of 16 residues. V lost 4 bases and J lost 2, with 18 bases in between. Germline values: CDR1 SGHDT, CDR2 YYEEEE. The CDR3 sequence is CASSRYDRWANYGYTF. The CDR3 nucleotides read TGTGCCAGCAGCCGTTATGACAGGTGGGCAAACTATGGCTACACCTTC.

J is TRBJ2-3 and V is TRBV19, with 11 nucleotides matching TRBD2. Looked up from germline, CDR1 is LNHDA and CDR2 is SQIVND (reference sequence). The trim removed 3 bases at V and 2 bases at J, leaving 4 bases unmatched. The CDR3 contains 16 residues. The CDR3 sequence is CASSILAGGPTDTQYF. The CDR3 DNA reads TGTGCCAGTAGTATCTTAGCGGGAGGGCCCACAGATACGCAGTATTTT.

The chain uses TRBV19 and TRBJ1-1; 7 nucleotides align to TRBD1. V shed 6 bases and J 0 bases; nucleotides not matched to a gene: 4. This CDR3 has 14 amino acids. In germline, CDR1 is LNHDA, CDR2 SQIVND (reference sequence). The CDR3 nucleotides read TGTGCCAGTAGGGGGACAGAGTTGAACACTGAAGCTTTCTTT. Protein sequence: CASRGTELNTEAFF.

V gene TRBV5-6 combines with J gene TRBJ2-7; 11 nucleotides line up with TRBD1. The V gene end was trimmed by 3 bases and the J gene end by 3 bases; junction bases not matched to a gene: 5. This CDR3 spans 15 amino acids. The germline V gene has CDR1 SGHDT and CDR2 YYEEEE. CDR3 DNA sequence: TGTGCCAGCAGCTGGACCGGGACAGGGGGCTACGAGCAGTACTTC. It is translated as CASSWTGTGGYEQYF.

V usage is TRBV25-1 and J usage is TRBJ2-2; TRBD1 matches at 8 bases. Germline assignment: CDR1 MGHDK and CDR2 SYGVNS. Germline trimming cut 2 bases from V and 10 bases from J; bases unmatched to any gene: 9. This CDR3 comprises 15 residues. Written as DNA, the CDR3 is TGTGCCAGCAGTGAACCCGGACAGGGCGGAATGGAGCTGTTTTTT. Translated: CASSEPGQGGMELFF.

The chain couples TRBV28 to TRBJ1-1, with 10 bases aligning to TRBD1. V trimming: 6 bases; J trimming: 6 bases; junction bases outside the gene matches: 13. Germline V gene sequence: CDR1 MDHEN, CDR2 SYDVKM. The CDR3 loop spans 16 amino acids. The CDR3 coding sequence is TGTGCCAGCAGGGGGGTCGGGACAGGGGTTTCGGCTGAAGCTTTCTTT. As protein: CASRGVGTGVSAEAFF. Based on the CDR3 plus reference TRBV28 and TRBJ1-1, the full variable domain is DVKVTQSSRYLVKRTGEKVFLECVQDMDHENMFWYRQDPGLGLRLIYFSYDVKMKEKGDIPEGYSVSREKKERFSLILESASTNQTSMYLCASRGVGTGVSAEAFFGQGTRLTVV.

The V call is TRBV28, the J call TRBJ2-6, with 8 bases that match TRBD2. V shed 3 bases and J 4 bases; nucleotides not matched to a gene: 11. Germline CDR1 MDHEN, CDR2 SYDVKM. The CDR3 sequence is 18 residues long. The CDR3 loop reads CASSFFHGGAHGANVLTF. The CDR3 DNA reads as TGTGCCAGCAGTTTTTTCCACGGGGGGGCGCACGGGGCCAACGTCCTGACTTTC.

The CDR3 loop reads CASSFSRGYEQYF. Written as DNA, the CDR3 is TGTGCCAGCAGCTTCAGCAGGGGCTACGAGCAGTACTTC. V usage is TRBV5-6 and J usage is TRBJ2-7, with a possible D match to TRBD1 (6 bases). The CDR3 loop spans 13 amino acids. The V gene lost 2 bases and the J gene lost 3 bases, with 9 bases spanning the gap. Germline V gene sequence: CDR1 SGHDT, CDR2 YYEEEE. Filled out from reference TRBV5-6 and TRBJ2-7, the complete variable domain reads DAGVTQSPTHLIKTRGQQVTLRCSPKSGHDTVSWYQQALGQGPQFIFQYYEEEERQRGNFPDRFSGHQFPNYSSELNVNALLLGDSALYLCASSFSRGYEQYFGPGTRLTVT.

This clone has a handful of counts. The chain couples TRBV28 to TRBJ2-1; TRBD1 aligns across 10 bases. Germline CDR1 and CDR2: MDHEN and SYDVKM. The CDR3 is 14 residues long. V dropped 10 bases and J dropped 4; count of bases not matched to a gene: 7. This CDR3 is CATVPGQGYNEQFF. The CDR3 DNA reads as TGTGCCACCGTACCGGGACAGGGGTACAATGAGCAGTTCTTC.

The V and J genes are TRBV6-5 and TRBJ1-3; D is possibly TRBD1 (6 bases). Trimming took 0 bases from V and 0 from J, leaving 6 bases between them. This CDR3 is 15 amino acids long. The V gene's germline CDR1 is MNHEY and CDR2 SVGAGI. Written as DNA, the CDR3 is TGTGCCAGCAGTTACTCGACAGGCTCTGGAAACACCATATATTTT. Its translation is CASSYSTGSGNTIYF.

In nucleotides, the CDR3 is TGTGCCAGCAGAGATCCGGGACAGCAAGAGACCCAGTACTTC. Translated, it gives CASRDPGQQETQYF. This chain uses TRBV28 with TRBJ2-5; 7 positions agree with TRBD1. The CDR3 sequence is 14 residues long. Germline V gene data show CDR1 as MDHEN and CDR2 as SYDVKM. V was clipped by 6 bases and J by 2 bases; unmatched bases: 6.

The chain employs TRBV28 and TRBJ1-1, with D possibly TRBD1 on 5 matching bases. The CDR3 has 15 residues. Germline CDR1 is MDHEN and CDR2 is SYDVKM. Trimming removed 2 bases at V and 4 bases at J, with 14 bases between. As DNA, the CDR3 is TGTGCCAGCAGTTTAATCGTGGGGCGGGGCACTGAAGCTTTCTTT. This encodes CASSLIVGRGTEAFF.

The genes are TRBV10-3 and TRBJ2-3, with TRBD2 identical over 9 bases. Trimming cost V 0 bases and J 2 bases; bases outside gene matches: 6. The CDR3 has 17 residues. Germline CDR1 and CDR2: ENHRY and SYGVKD. The CDR3 DNA reads as TGTGCCATCAGTGAGTCGTCGGCTAGCGGGACCACAGATACGCAGTATTTT. As protein: CAISESSASGTTDTQYF.

This chain links TRBV5-1 with TRBJ2-7; 11 positions agree with TRBD2. CDR3 length equals 16 residues. After removal of 3 bases from V and 0 bases from J, the junction contained 5 bases not matched to a gene. CDR1 and CDR2 from the germline V gene are SGHRS and YFSETQ. CDR3 loop: CASSSRTSGFSYEQYF. CDR3 in DNA: TGCGCCAGCAGCTCCCGGACTAGCGGGTTCTCCTACGAGCAGTACTTC.

V usage is TRBV9 and J usage is TRBJ1-1; D unresolved. Per the germline V gene, CDR1 is SGDLS and CDR2 is YYNGEE. The V end was cut by 0 bases, the J end by 5 bases, with 14 bases between. The CDR3 consists of 15 residues. Written as DNA, the CDR3 is TGTGCCAGCAGCGTAGCCTCAAACACCGGGACTGAAGCTTTCTTT. This gives the protein CASSVASNTGTEAFF.

The gene calls are TRBV18 and TRBJ2-7; perhaps TRBD1 as D (6 bases). The CDR3 runs 14 residues. V was shortened by 4 bases and J by 6 bases, with 16 bases between the two germline ends. Germline-derived CDR1 and CDR2 are KGHSH and LQKENI. This chain's CDR3 is CASSRDKLAGEQYF. The CDR3 DNA sequence: TGTGCCAGCTCACGGGACAAATTGGCCGGCGAGCAGTACTTC.

V usage is TRBV18 and J usage is TRBJ2-7, with D hard to call. The CDR3 has 12 residues. Germline assignment: CDR1 KGHSH and CDR2 LQKENI. Between the trimmed V and J ends, which lost 1 base and 7 bases, there was a span of 8 bases. CDR3 sequence (DNA): TGTGCCAGCTCACCACAAATGTCGGAGCAGTACTTC. Amino acid sequence: CASSPQMSEQYF.

The chain combines TRBV28 with TRBJ1-5; D gene ambiguous. Germline V lookup: CDR1 MDHEN, CDR2 SYDVKM. V lost 8 bases to trimming and J lost 0 bases, with 17 bases between them. The CDR3 loop spans 16 amino acids. CDR3 sequence: CASLFGGGFSNQPQHF. The CDR3 DNA follows: TGTGCCAGCTTATTTGGTGGTGGCTTTAGCAATCAGCCCCAGCATTTT.

This chain connects TRBV19 to TRBJ1-1; D is possibly TRBD1 (6 bases). The length of the CDR3 is 17 residues. With 3 bases removed from V and 2 bases from J, the gap between germline ends came to 19 bases. Germline lookup yields CDR1 LNHDA and CDR2 SQIVND (reference sequence). The CDR3 loop reads CASSMGQGLSINTEAFF. CDR3 nucleotides: TGTGCCAGTAGTATGGGGCAGGGGCTTTCGATCAACACTGAAGCTTTCTTT.

The genes are TRBV5-1 and TRBJ1-5; tentatively, D is TRBD1 (6 bases). The CDR3 spans 16 residues. The V and J ends lost 0 bases and 0 bases respectively, with 10 bases between them. Germline V gene sequence: CDR1 SGHRS, CDR2 YFSETQ. The DNA for the CDR3 is TGCGCCAGCAGCTTGGACAGGGCTTATAGCAATCAGCCCCAGCATTTT. Encoded protein: CASSLDRAYSNQPQHF.

The gene calls are TRBV7-9 and TRBJ2-5; D ambiguous. V shed 5 bases and J shed 5 bases, with 9 bases lying between them. Germline CDR1 SEHNR, CDR2 FQNEAQ (reference sequence). The CDR3 runs 12 residues. The CDR3 reads CASSLRIETQYF. Written as DNA, the CDR3 is TGTGCCAGCAGCCTACGCATCGAGACCCAGTACTTC. Filled out from reference TRBV7-9 and TRBJ2-5, the complete variable domain reads DTGVSQNPRHKITKRGQNVTFRCDPISEHNRLYWYRQTLGQGPEFLTYFQNEAQLEKSRLLSDRFSAERPKGSFSTLEIQRTEQGDSAMYLCASSLRIETQYFGPGTRLLVL.

The chain combines TRBV24-1 with TRBJ1-1, with TRBD1 matching over 9 bases. Germline values: CDR1 KGHDR, CDR2 SFDVKD. The CDR3 contains 13 residues. J lost 4 bases, V lost 7 bases, and 3 bases had no gene match. The CDR3 protein is CATRETGGTEAFF. DNA of the CDR3: TGTGCCACCAGGGAGACAGGGGGCACTGAAGCTTTCTTT.

This chain connects TRBV25-1 to TRBJ1-6; the D gene is possibly TRBD1 (6 bases). Germline V gene data show CDR1 as MGHDK and CDR2 as SYGVNS. The CDR3 is 14 residues long. The V end lost 2 bases, the J end lost 10 bases, and 12 bases lay between the germline ends. CDR3 sequence (DNA): TGTGCCAGCAGTGAAACAGGGACACAATCACCCCTCCACTTT. Residues: CASSETGTQSPLHF.

V gene TRBV19 combines with J gene TRBJ1-5, with D tentatively TRBD1 (5 bases). The germline CDR1 and CDR2 sequences are LNHDA and SQIVND (reference sequence). The CDR3 is 15 amino acids. V gave up 3 bases and J gave up 7 bases, with 16 bases separating them. The CDR3 sequence: CASSIGQAGQQPQHF. The CDR3, as DNA: TGTGCCAGTAGTATTGGCCAAGCGGGGCAACAGCCCCAGCATTTT.

Here the CDR3 DNA reads TGTGCCAGCAGTACCAACCTGGGCCTTTCACCCCTCCACTTT. It is translated as CASSTNLGLSPLHF. V usage is TRBV28 and J usage is TRBJ1-6; D is unclear. V was shortened by 5 bases and J by 9 bases, with 14 bases between the two germline ends. The CDR3 loop spans 14 amino acids. Germline V gene lookup returns CDR1 MDHEN and CDR2 SYDVKM.

V usage is TRBV28 and J usage is TRBJ2-7; TRBD2 matches 7 bases. Per germline, CDR1 MDHEN and CDR2 SYDVKM. CDR3 length: 19 residues. V was clipped by 8 bases and J by 2 bases; unmatched bases: 24. In DNA, the CDR3 is TGTGCCAGCCAGGGATTACCGGGAGGAAAATCACACAAACCCTACGAGCAGTACTTC. Translation: CASQGLPGGKSHKPYEQYF. The entire variable domain, with the rest obtained from reference TRBV28 and TRBJ2-7, is as follows: DVKVTQSSRYLVKRTGEKVFLECVQDMDHENMFWYRQDPGLGLRLIYFSYDVKMKEKGDIPEGYSVSREKKERFSLILESASTNQTSMYLCASQGLPGGKSHKPYEQYFGPGTRLTVT.

The chain carries TRBV13 and TRBJ2-5; TRBD2 matches at 14 bases. V trimming: 3 bases; J trimming: 6 bases; junction bases outside the gene matches: 18. The CDR3 has 20 residues. CDR1 and CDR2 (germline): PRHDT, FYEKMQ (reference sequence). DNA for the CDR3: TGTGCCAGCAGCTTCTCCTCCGGGACTAGCGGGAGTGGGGGATTTCAGACCCAGTACTTC. It yields the protein CASSFSSGTSGSGGFQTQYF. Full variable domain (rest looked up from reference TRBV13 and TRBJ2-5): AAGVIQSPRHLIKEKRETATLKCYPIPRHDTVYWYQQGPGQDPQFLISFYEKMQSDKGSIPDRFSAQQFSDYHSELNMSSLELGDSALYFCASSFSSGTSGSGGFQTQYFGPGTRLLVL.

The V gene is TRBV20-1, the J gene TRBJ1-1; the D is unclear. V was cut by 3 bases and J by 1 base, with 9 bases left in between. The CDR3 covers 13 residues. Germline V gene sequence: CDR1 DFQATT, CDR2 SNEGSKA (reference sequence). The CDR3 DNA is TGCAGTGCTAGTCTGGCAACGAACACTGAAGCTTTCTTT. This translates into CSASLATNTEAFF.

The gene calls are TRBV27 and TRBJ2-1; 11 bases are a match to TRBD2. CDR3 length: 16 amino acids. CDR1 is MNHEY and CDR2 is SMNVEV in the germline V gene (reference sequence). Germline trimming cut 3 bases from V and 7 bases from J; bases unmatched to any gene: 8. The CDR3 DNA reads as TGTGCCAGCAGTTTCCCCTTTACTAGCGGGAGAAATGAGCAGTTCTTC. Protein: CASSFPFTSGRNEQFF.

This clone has more than one count but fewer than ten. The chain is built from TRBV9 and TRBJ1-6; perhaps TRBD1 as D (6 bases). Per the germline V gene, CDR1 is SGDLS and CDR2 is YYNGEE. Trimming stripped 0 bases from V and 3 bases from J, with 10 bases between. The CDR3 is 16 amino acids. The CDR3 sequence: CASSVADRIYNSPLHF. CDR3 bases: TGTGCCAGCAGCGTAGCTGACAGGATCTATAATTCACCCCTCCACTTT.

This clone was observed once. The V gene is TRBV11-2, the J gene TRBJ2-7, with a possible D match to TRBD2 (6 bases). The CDR3 sequence is 18 residues long. V lost 1 base, J lost 2 bases, and 21 bases lay in between. Looked up from germline, CDR1 is SGHAT and CDR2 is FQNNGV. The CDR3 here is CASSLVRGWTPSPYEQYF. CDR3 bases: TGTGCCAGCAGCTTAGTCCGGGGGTGGACCCCATCCCCCTACGAGCAGTACTTC. The full variable domain, with the rest looked up from reference TRBV11-2 and TRBJ2-7, is EAGVAQSPRYKIIEKRQSVAFWCNPISGHATLYWYQQILGQGPKLLIQFQNNGVVDDSQLPKDRFSAERLKGVDSTLKIQPAKLEDSAVYLCASSLVRGWTPSPYEQYFGPGTRLTVT.